The 10 T cell receptor beta chains in this list originate from one sample, sequenced in a study of early T cells in non-severe SARS-CoV-2 infection. One entry per CDR3 protein, called by TCRdb with MiXCR from the 5' RACE reads. The top ten clones hold 7.3% of a sample with around 77,000 distinct CDR3 sequences, approximately 5% of them seen once. Sequences were derived from whole blood, sampled at baseline. The source of these receptors is an adult who was a healthcare worker with PCR-confirmed SARS-CoV-2 infection or an uninfected control (not recorded which).

The V call is TRBV11-2, the J call TRBJ2-6, with D unclear. Trimming shortened V by 0 bases and J by 1 base, and 4 bases separated the two germline ends. Germline V gene sequence: CDR1 SGHAT, CDR2 FQNNGV. CDR3 length: 15 residues. CDR3 bases: TGTGCCAGCAGCTTAGACAGATCTGGGGCCAACGTCCTGACTTTC. Translated, it gives CASSLDRSGANVLTF. The full variable domain, its missing parts supplied by reference TRBV11-2 and TRBJ2-6, is EAGVAQSPRYKIIEKRQSVAFWCNPISGHATLYWYQQILGQGPKLLIQFQNNGVVDDSQLPKDRFSAERLKGVDSTLKIQPAKLEDSAVYLCASSLDRSGANVLTFGAGSRLTVL.

The J gene is TRBJ2-7, the V gene TRBV2; D gene unclear. This CDR3 is built from 13 residues. Germline values: CDR1 SNHLY, CDR2 FYNNEI. Trimming removed 6 bases at V and 6 bases at J, with 15 bases between. Here the CDR3 reads CASSLVARGEQYF. The CDR3 DNA follows: TGTGCCAGCAGCCTTGTGGCACGCGGCGAGCAGTACTTC.

The gene calls are TRBV20-1 and TRBJ2-1; D ambiguous. CDR1 DFQATT and CDR2 SNEGSKA come from the germline V gene (reference sequence). The CDR3 covers 11 residues. The CDR3 nucleotides read TGCAGCGCAGTGGATAGGAATGAGCAGTTCTTC. Its translation: CSAVDRNEQFF.

In this sample, this clonotype turned up many times. The chain is built from TRBV5-4 and TRBJ2-7, with 7 bases that match TRBD1. This CDR3 is built from 15 residues. The germline V gene encodes CDR1 SGHNT and CDR2 YYREEE (reference sequence). Trimming at V came to 4 bases and at J to 0 bases, leaving 7 bases not matched to a gene. This CDR3 reads CASSLRQGGSYEQYF. The CDR3 nucleotides are TGTGCCAGCAGCCTCCGACAGGGCGGCTCCTACGAGCAGTACTTC.

The sample holds many counts of this clonotype. V and J are TRBV20-1 and TRBJ1-2; D remains unclear. This CDR3 contains 11 residues. The V end lost 4 bases, the J end lost 8 bases, and 11 bases lay between the germline ends. Germline assignment: CDR1 DFQATT and CDR2 SNEGSKA (reference sequence). The CDR3: CSATEPFGYTF. Here the CDR3 DNA reads TGCAGTGCTACGGAGCCTTTCGGCTACACCTTC.

This clonotype was observed many times. The rearrangement links TRBV28 to TRBJ1-3; D is ambiguous. Germline V gene data show CDR1 as MDHEN and CDR2 as SYDVKM. The CDR3 has 13 residues. V shed 6 bases and J shed 3 bases, with 9 bases lying between them. The CDR3, as DNA: TGTGCCAGCAGCAAGGGATATGGAAACACCATATATTTT. This translates into CASSKGYGNTIYF.

This clonotype was recorded at least ten times. The rearrangement joins TRBV29-1 to TRBJ2-1; D might be TRBD1 (5 bases). The CDR3 consists of 13 residues. Trimming stripped 6 bases from V and 4 bases from J, with 13 bases between. Looked up from germline, CDR1 is SQVTM and CDR2 is ANQGSEA. The CDR3 DNA sequence: TGCAGCGTCACTCCGACAGCTTACAATGAGCAGTTCTTC. Its translation: CSVTPTAYNEQFF.

In this sample, this clonotype turned up a few times. This chain uses TRBV28 with TRBJ1-1, with 7 bases aligning to TRBD1. Looked up from germline, CDR1 is MDHEN and CDR2 is SYDVKM. The length of the CDR3 is 15 residues. The ends lost 2 bases at V and 1 base at J; junction bases unmatched: 4. For the CDR3, the DNA is TGTGCCAGCAGTTTACTAGCAGGGGGGAACACTGAAGCTTTCTTT. It yields the protein CASSLLAGGNTEAFF.

This clonotype was seen many times. The rearrangement joins TRBV7-9 to TRBJ2-3; 12 bases match TRBD2. Germline assignment: CDR1 SEHNR and CDR2 FQNEAQ (reference sequence). The V gene end was trimmed by 4 bases and the J gene end by 6 bases; junction bases not matched to a gene: 5. The CDR3 has 15 residues. CDR3 region: CASSSGLAGIDTQYF. CDR3 DNA sequence: TGTGCCAGCAGCTCAGGACTAGCGGGAATTGATACGCAGTATTTT.

This clonotype has at least ten counts. The chain combines TRBV7-8 with TRBJ2-5; D possibly corresponds to TRBD2 (6 bases). Germline V CDR1 and CDR2: SGHVS, FQNEAQ. The CDR3 has 13 residues. Trimming removed 4 bases from V and 7 bases from J, with 13 bases in between. CDR3 region: CASSSRLESTQYF. The CDR3 nucleotides are TGTGCCAGCAGCTCCCGACTAGAGTCGACCCAGTACTTC.